The 9 T cell receptor beta chains below come from one sample, sequenced in a study of cytomegalovirus exposure and HLA in healthy donors. Both 60 Vbeta primers and 13 Jbeta primers went into the PCR. Here immunoSEQ multiplex PCR was the method, and the copy in TCRdb shows in-frame clones only, minus some. Of about 87,000 clones in the sample, roughly 8.2% were seen once. Sequencing was done on a sample of PBMCs. Source of these receptors: a man over 45 in good health and CMV-seronegative.

The chain uses TRBV7-2 and TRBJ2-1; 9 nucleotides match TRBD2. From germline, CDR1 is SGHTA and CDR2 FQGNSA. This CDR3 spans 16 amino acids. V shed 2 bases and J 2 bases; nucleotides not matched to a gene: 4. CDR3: CASSLSGGRAYNEQFF. DNA for the CDR3: TGTGCCAGCAGCTTAAGCGGCGGGAGGGCCTACAATGAGCAGTTCTTC.

The CDR3 is CASSYQDRVYEQYF. CDR3 nucleotide sequence: TGTGCCAGCAGTTATCAGGACAGGGTCTACGAGCAGTACTTC. This chain connects TRBV6-5 to TRBJ2-7; 8 bases align to TRBD1. The ends lost 3 bases at V and 3 bases at J; junction bases unmatched: 4. Germline V gene sequence: CDR1 MNHEY, CDR2 SVGAGI. CDR3 length: 14 residues.

In this sample, this clone turned up a few times. The chain combines TRBV19 with TRBJ2-1, with D hard to call. Germline CDR1 is LNHDA and CDR2 is SQIVND (reference sequence). Trimming left V 6 bases short and J 8 bases short, with 20 bases between. The CDR3 covers 15 residues. The CDR3 sequence is CASSPDLLRYHEQFF. Here the CDR3 DNA reads TGTGCCAGTAGCCCCGATTTACTGCGGTATCATGAGCAGTTCTTC.

In nucleotides, the CDR3 is TGTGCCAGCAGCGTAACCCCAGGGTCATCGGAGACCCAGTACTTC. It translates to CASSVTPGSSETQYF. The chain links TRBV9 to TRBJ2-5; TRBD1 might be the D (5 bases). This CDR3 is built from 15 residues. Germline V gene data show CDR1 as SGDLS and CDR2 as YYNGEE. The ends were cut back, 1 base at V and 5 bases at J, with 15 bases in the middle.

This clone was observed a handful of times. Here the CDR3 omits its conserved ending phenylalanine or tryptophan, so a read error is the likely source. The CDR3 sequence is CASSLAQSTDTQYV. The CDR3 coding sequence is TGTGCCAGCAGCTTAGCGCAAAGCACAGATACGCAGTATGTT. V is TRBV7-9 and J is TRBJ2-3; the D is unclear. Germline V gene data show CDR1 as SEHNR and CDR2 as FQNEAQ (reference sequence). V was cut by 0 bases and J by 0 bases, with 4 bases left in between. This CDR3 has 14 residues.

This clone was seen more than once but under ten times. V is TRBV27 and J is TRBJ1-2, with 9 positions matching TRBD1. Germline assignment: CDR1 MNHEY and CDR2 SMNVEV (reference sequence). The CDR3 is 15 residues long. Trimming cost V 0 bases and J 4 bases; bases outside gene matches: 3. In DNA form, the CDR3 reads TGTGCCAGCAGTTTATCAGGGACAGGGTCCTATGGCTACACCTTC. This encodes CASSLSGTGSYGYTF.

The V call is TRBV27, the J call TRBJ1-2; maybe TRBD1 (5 bases). This CDR3 has 16 amino acids. Looked up from germline, CDR1 is MNHEY and CDR2 is SMNVEV (reference sequence). The germline V and J ends were trimmed by 1 base and 4 bases, with 16 bases remaining between them. This chain's CDR3 is CASSLLSGQGPYGYTF. The CDR3 nucleotides are TGTGCCAGCAGTTTATTATCGGGCCAGGGCCCCTATGGCTACACCTTC.

Only a few counts were recorded for this clone. V gene TRBV7-9 combines with J gene TRBJ1-1, with D possibly TRBD1 on 5 matching bases. CDR3 length equals 15 residues. CDR1 and CDR2 (germline): SEHNR, FQNEAQ (reference sequence). Trimming left V 5 bases short and J 0 bases short, with 13 bases between. The CDR3 coding sequence is TGTGCCAGCAGCCCAGACAGATTCATGAACACTGAAGCTTTCTTT. Translated: CASSPDRFMNTEAFF.

The chain couples TRBV6-5 to TRBJ2-5, with a weak D call TRBD1 (5 bases). Germline V lookup: CDR1 MNHEY, CDR2 SVGAGI. Between the trimmed V and J ends, which lost 8 bases and 2 bases, there was a span of 9 bases. This CDR3 has 12 amino acids. The CDR3: CASPDSQETQYF. Here the CDR3 DNA reads TGTGCCAGCCCAGACAGTCAAGAGACCCAGTACTTC.